Shown below are 8 T cell receptor beta chains from a single sample sequenced in a study of T cells in Graves' hyperthyroidism and ophthalmopathy. The TCR beta CDR3 regions underwent amplification using RNA transcripts as the source. TCR CDR3 underwent first-round RT-PCR with the HTBI primer set. MiXCR, applied by TCRdb to the multiplex PCR reads, yields one record per CDR3 protein. The sample yields about half a million distinct CDR3 sequences, 20% seen once. Sequenced: blood. All receptors derive from a man aged 40-50 years with Graves' ophthalmopathy.

V usage is TRBV6-1 and J usage is TRBJ2-7, with a weak D call TRBD2 (6 bases). The CDR3 is 13 residues long. Germline V gives CDR1 MNHNS, CDR2 SASEGT. Trimming left V 2 bases short and J 8 bases short, with 13 bases between. The CDR3 loop reads CASSELGGRKQYF. The CDR3 DNA reads TGTGCCAGCAGTGAATTGGGGGGAAGGAAGCAGTACTTC.

This clonotype was seen a few times. The chain couples TRBV7-9 to TRBJ1-3, with 7 bases that match TRBD1. Germline CDR1 reads SEHNR; CDR2 reads FQNEAQ (reference sequence). The CDR3 is made up of 14 amino acids. The trim removed 2 bases at V and 4 bases at J, leaving 2 bases unmatched. The DNA for the CDR3 is TGTGCCAGCAGCTTACGCAGGGGGGGAAACACCATATATTTT. Translation gives CASSLRRGGNTIYF.

This clonotype showed up just a few times. V is TRBV20-1 and J is TRBJ2-2; 10 bases fit TRBD2. V lost 3 bases to trimming and J lost 5 bases; unmatched junction nucleotides: 21. Per the germline V gene, CDR1 is DFQATT and CDR2 is SNEGSKA (reference sequence). CDR3 size: 20 residues. CDR3 sequence: CSARLGKGAGGPVGTGELFF. The CDR3, as DNA: TGCAGTGCTAGGCTGGGCAAGGGAGCGGGAGGGCCCGTGGGAACCGGGGAGCTGTTTTTT.

There are a few counts of this clonotype. The chain joins TRBV20-1 to TRBJ2-5; the D is unclear. Trimming pared 6 bases from V and 4 bases from J, leaving 9 bases between. Germline CDR1 reads DFQATT; CDR2 reads SNEGSKA (reference sequence). CDR3 length equals 11 residues. The CDR3 nucleotides read TGCAGTGCCAGAATACTAGAGACCCAGTACTTC. It specifies CSARILETQYF.

V is TRBV20-1 and J is TRBJ2-7; 8 bases are a match to TRBD1. The CDR3 has 12 residues. In germline, CDR1 is DFQATT, CDR2 SNEGSKA (reference sequence). V gave up 5 bases and J gave up 2 bases; unmatched junction bases: 2. This CDR3 reads CSAQDRAYEQYF. DNA of the CDR3: TGCAGTGCTCAGGACAGGGCCTACGAGCAGTACTTC.

This clonotype has ten or more counts. The chain recombines TRBV7-3 with TRBJ2-2, with D possibly matching TRBD2 (7 bases). CDR1 is SGHTA and CDR2 is FQGTGA in the germline V gene. The CDR3 has 17 residues. The germline V and J ends were trimmed by 4 bases and 0 bases, with 15 bases remaining between them. Written as DNA, the CDR3 is TGTGCCAGCAGCTCTAGGGGGGGGTACGCGAACACCGGGGAGCTGTTTTTT. As protein: CASSSRGGYANTGELFF. Complete variable domain (other parts from reference TRBV7-3 and TRBJ2-2): GAGVSQTPSNKVTEKGKYVELRCDPISGHTALYWYRQSLGQGPEFLIYFQGTGAADDSGLPNDRFFAVRPEGSVSTLKIQRTERGDSAVYLCASSSRGGYANTGELFFGEGSRLTVL.

This clonotype was seen at least ten times. This rearrangement joins TRBV29-1 to TRBJ2-7; possibly TRBD1 for D (5 bases). Per germline, CDR1 SQVTM and CDR2 ANQGSEA. The CDR3 runs to 12 residues. Deletions cut 4 bases from V and 3 bases from J, with 10 bases between. The CDR3 DNA reads TGCAGCGTTGGACAGCTAGGCTACGAGCAGTACTTC. Protein sequence: CSVGQLGYEQYF.

This clonotype was recorded only once. A much larger clone differs by one base, so this may be a read error. The chain employs TRBV12-3 or TRBV12-4 and TRBJ1-1, with D perhaps TRBD1 (5 bases). The CDR3 is 15 amino acids. The CDR3 sequence is CDSSSSLTGNTEAFF. The CDR3 bases are TGTGACAGCAGTTCCTCGCTTACAGGGAACACTGAAGCTTTCTTT.